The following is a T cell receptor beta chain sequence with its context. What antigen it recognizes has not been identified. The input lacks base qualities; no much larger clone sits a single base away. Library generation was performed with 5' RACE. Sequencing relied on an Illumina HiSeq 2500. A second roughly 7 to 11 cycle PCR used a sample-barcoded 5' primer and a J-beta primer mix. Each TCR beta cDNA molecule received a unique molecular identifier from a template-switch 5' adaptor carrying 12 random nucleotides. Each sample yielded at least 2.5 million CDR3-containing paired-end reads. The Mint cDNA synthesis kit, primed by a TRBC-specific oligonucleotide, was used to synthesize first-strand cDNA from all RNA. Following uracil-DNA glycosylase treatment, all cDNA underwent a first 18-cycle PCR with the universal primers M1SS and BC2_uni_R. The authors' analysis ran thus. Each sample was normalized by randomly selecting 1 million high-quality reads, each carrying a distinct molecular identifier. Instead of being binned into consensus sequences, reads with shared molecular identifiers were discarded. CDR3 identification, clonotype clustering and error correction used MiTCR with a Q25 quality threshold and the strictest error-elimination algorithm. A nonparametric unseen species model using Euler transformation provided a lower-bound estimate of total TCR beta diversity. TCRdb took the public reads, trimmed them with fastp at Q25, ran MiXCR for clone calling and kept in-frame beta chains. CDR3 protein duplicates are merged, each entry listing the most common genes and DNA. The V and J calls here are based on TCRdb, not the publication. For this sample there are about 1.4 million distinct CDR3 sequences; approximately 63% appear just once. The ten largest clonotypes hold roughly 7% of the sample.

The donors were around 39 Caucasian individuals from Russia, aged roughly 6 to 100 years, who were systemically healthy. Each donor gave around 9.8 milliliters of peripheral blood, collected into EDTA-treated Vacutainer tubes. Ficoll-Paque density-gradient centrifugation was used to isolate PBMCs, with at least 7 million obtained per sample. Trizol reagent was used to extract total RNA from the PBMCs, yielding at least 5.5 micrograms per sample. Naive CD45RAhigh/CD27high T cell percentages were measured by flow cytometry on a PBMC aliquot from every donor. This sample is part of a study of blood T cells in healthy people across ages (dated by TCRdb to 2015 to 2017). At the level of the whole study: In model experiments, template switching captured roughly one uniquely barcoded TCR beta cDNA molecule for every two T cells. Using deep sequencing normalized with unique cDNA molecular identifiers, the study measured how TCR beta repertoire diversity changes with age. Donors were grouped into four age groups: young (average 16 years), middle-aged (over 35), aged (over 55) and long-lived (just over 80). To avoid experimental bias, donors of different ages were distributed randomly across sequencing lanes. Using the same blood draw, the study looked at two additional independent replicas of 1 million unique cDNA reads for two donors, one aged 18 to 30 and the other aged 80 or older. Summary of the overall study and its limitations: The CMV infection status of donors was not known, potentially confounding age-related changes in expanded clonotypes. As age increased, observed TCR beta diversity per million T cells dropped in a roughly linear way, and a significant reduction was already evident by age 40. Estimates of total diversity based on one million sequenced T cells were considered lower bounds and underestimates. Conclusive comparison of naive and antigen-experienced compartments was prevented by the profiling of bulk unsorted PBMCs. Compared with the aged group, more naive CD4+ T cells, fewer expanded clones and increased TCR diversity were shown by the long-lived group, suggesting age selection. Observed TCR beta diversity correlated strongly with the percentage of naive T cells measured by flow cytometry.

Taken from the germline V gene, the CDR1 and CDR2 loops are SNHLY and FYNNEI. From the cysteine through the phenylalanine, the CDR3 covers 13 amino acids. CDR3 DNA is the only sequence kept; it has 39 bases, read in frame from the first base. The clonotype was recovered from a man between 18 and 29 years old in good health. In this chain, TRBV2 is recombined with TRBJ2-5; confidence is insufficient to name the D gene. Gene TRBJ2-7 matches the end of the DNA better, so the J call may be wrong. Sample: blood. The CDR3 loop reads CASGGRAHYEQYF. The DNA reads TGTGCCAGCGGCGGACGGGCTCACTACGAGCAGTACTTC.